This T cell receptor beta chain derives from a study of cytomegalovirus exposure and HLA in healthy donors. Study-wide context: Early release data held some 80 million unique TCRs from HLA-typed donors. Of the donors genotyped, approximately 410 in all, about 81% fell in the Caucasian-associated ancestry cluster. Whole-study findings and limits: Sequencing had likely introduced a cluster of highly shared sequence variants as an artifact.

Vbeta (60) and Jbeta (13) primers were used in the PCR. Only in-frame clones appear in the TCRdb table, and some are missing; sequencing was by immunoSEQ multiplex PCR. The sample totals under 100,000 clones; its top ten clones hold 3.4%. As for this clone: What it binds is unknown.

Unmatched junction bases numbered 7, after V lost 3 bases and J lost 5 bases. The CDR3 has 14 residues. Germline V gene sequence: CDR1 GTSNPN, CDR2 SVGIG (reference sequence). This rearrangement joins TRBV30 to TRBJ2-1; 7 nucleotides match TRBD1. This receptor was obtained from a woman younger than 45 in good health and CMV-seronegative. Input material: PBMCs. CDR3 protein: CAWSLTGLDNEQFF. As DNA, the CDR3 is TGTGCCTGGAGCTTGACAGGGCTTGACAATGAGCAGTTCTTC. Supplemented by reference TRBV30 and TRBJ2-1, the full variable domain reads SQTIHQWPATLVQPVGSPLSLECTVEGTSNPNLYWYRQAAGRGLQLLFYSVGIGQISSEVPQNLSASRPQDRQFILSSKKLLLSDSGFYLCAWSLTGLDNEQFFGPGTRLTVL.